This T cell receptor beta chain was obtained from a study of blood T cell repertoires in COVID-19. Study-wide context: Acute-phase and convalescent COVID-19 samples originated in the United States, Italy and Spain. The cDNA or gDNA used as material had been derived from T cells, B-cell-depleted T cells, or PBMCs.

This clone was counted once. Authors' data handling: Cell counts per sample came from amplifying reference gene primers. The repertoire was sequenced with immunoSEQ multiplex PCR; TCRdb's copy has only in-frame clones and lacks some. That table supplies the V and J calls and clone size; D and trimming were determined from the DNA. The data contain more than 90,000 clones, approximately 80% of them singletons. The CDR3 is made up of 15 amino acids. Germline CDR1 KGHSH, CDR2 LQKENI. The V segment lost 5 bases and the J segment 4 bases; nucleotides outside the gene matches: 5. This sequence joins TRBV18 and TRBJ2-1; 10 bases line up with TRBD1. This clonotype originated in a man aged 50-59 years with acute or convalescent COVID-19. Sequenced sample: peripheral blood. DNA of the CDR3: TGTGCCAGCTCAACCGGGACAGGGGATTACAATGAGCAGTTCTTC. It translates to CASSTGTGDYNEQFF.